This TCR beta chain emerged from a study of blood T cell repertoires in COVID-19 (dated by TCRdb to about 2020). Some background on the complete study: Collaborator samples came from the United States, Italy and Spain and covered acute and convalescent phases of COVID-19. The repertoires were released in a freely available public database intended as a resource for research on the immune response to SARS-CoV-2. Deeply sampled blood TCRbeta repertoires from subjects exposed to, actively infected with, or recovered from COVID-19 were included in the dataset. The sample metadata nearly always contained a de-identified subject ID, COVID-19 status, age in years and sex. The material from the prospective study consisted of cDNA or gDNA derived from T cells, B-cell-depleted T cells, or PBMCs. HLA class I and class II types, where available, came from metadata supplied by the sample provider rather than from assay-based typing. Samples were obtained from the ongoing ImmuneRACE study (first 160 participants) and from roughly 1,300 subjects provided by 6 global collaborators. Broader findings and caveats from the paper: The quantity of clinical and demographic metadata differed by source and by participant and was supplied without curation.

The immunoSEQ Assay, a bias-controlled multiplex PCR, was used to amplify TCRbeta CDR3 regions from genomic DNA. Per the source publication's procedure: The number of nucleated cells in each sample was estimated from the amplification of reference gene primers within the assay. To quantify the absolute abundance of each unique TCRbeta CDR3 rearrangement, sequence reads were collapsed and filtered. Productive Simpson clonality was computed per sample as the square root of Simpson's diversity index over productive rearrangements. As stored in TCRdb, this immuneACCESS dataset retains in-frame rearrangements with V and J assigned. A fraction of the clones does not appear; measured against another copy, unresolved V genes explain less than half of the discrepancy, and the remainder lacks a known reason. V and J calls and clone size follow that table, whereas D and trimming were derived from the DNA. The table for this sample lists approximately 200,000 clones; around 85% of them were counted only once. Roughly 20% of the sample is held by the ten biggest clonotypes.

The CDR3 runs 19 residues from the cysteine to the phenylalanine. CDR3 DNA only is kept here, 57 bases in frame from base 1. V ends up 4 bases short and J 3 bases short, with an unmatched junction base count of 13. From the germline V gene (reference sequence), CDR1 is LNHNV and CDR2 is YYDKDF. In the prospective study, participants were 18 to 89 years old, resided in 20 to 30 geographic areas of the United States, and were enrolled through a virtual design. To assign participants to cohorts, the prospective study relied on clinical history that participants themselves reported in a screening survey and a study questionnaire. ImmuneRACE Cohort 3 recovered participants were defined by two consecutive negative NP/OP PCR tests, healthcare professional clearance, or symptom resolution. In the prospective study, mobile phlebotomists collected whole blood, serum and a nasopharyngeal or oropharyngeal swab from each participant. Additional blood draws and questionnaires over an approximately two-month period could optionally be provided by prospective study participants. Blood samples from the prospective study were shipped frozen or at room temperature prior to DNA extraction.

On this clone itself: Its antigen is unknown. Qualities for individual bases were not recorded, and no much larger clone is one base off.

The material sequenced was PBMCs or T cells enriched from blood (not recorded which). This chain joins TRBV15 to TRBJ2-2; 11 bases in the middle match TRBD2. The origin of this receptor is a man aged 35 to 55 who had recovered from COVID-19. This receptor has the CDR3 CATSTRKVSGLADTGELFF. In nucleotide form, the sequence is TGTGCCACCAGCACAAGAAAAGTGTCGGGACTAGCGGACACCGGGGAGCTGTTTTTT.